One T cell receptor beta chain is described in this entry. Antigen: not known. This sample stems from a study of post-analysis software for immune sequencing data. At the level of the study: Patients with relapsing-remitting, secondary progressive and progressive-relapsing multiple sclerosis courses were all represented. Study-level results: Those with multiple sclerosis, the patient group, showed significantly lower normalized Chao1 diversity than controls. Higher frequency in patients than in controls was seen for roughly 5 TRBV segments, with TRBV5-6, TRBV5-1 and TRBV20-1 among them. Samples from one preparation batch, clustered by F measure, grouped strongly together.

Germline CDR1 and CDR2: DFQATT and SNEGSKA (reference sequence). The V and J ends lost 5 bases and 0 bases respectively, with 14 bases between them. The CDR3 consists of 15 residues. Each TCR beta cDNA library carried unique molecular identifiers. Around 500,000 cDNA molecules were recovered from an input of roughly 0.95 to 10 million T cells. TCRdb used MiXCR to reprocess the PCR reads, holding one entry per CDR3 protein. The repertoire holds more than 500,000 distinct CDR3 sequences, with roughly 34% as singletons. Sequencing input: blood. The source of this sequence is a girl aged 2 to 17 with multiple sclerosis. This chain links TRBV20-1 with TRBJ2-1; D might be TRBD2 (5 bases). CDR3 loop: CSAPFGVSSYNEQFF. As DNA, the CDR3 is TGCAGTGCTCCTTTCGGGGTGAGCTCCTACAATGAGCAGTTCTTC.